The clone carrying this TCR beta chain was counted only a few times. Primers used in a second PCR of roughly 6 to 12 cycles were a sample-barcoded 5' primer and a J-beta primer mix. TCRdb reprocessed the 5' RACE reads with MiXCR, giving one entry per CDR3 protein. The sample includes fewer than 1,000,000 distinct CDR3 sequences, around 50% of them seen just once. The CDR3 runs to 15 residues. The J segment lost 2 bases and the V segment lost 5 bases, leaving 3 bases of the junction unmatched. Germline V gives CDR1 MNHEY, CDR2 SMNVEV (reference sequence). The data stem from a study of blood T cells in healthy people across ages.

The chain uses TRBV27 and TRBJ2-1, with TRBD1 matching 10 bases. Specimen: blood. The source is an elderly man in good health. CDR3 loop: CASSTGTGAYNEQFF. CDR3 DNA: TGTGCCAGCAGTACCGGGACAGGGGCCTACAATGAGCAGTTCTTC.